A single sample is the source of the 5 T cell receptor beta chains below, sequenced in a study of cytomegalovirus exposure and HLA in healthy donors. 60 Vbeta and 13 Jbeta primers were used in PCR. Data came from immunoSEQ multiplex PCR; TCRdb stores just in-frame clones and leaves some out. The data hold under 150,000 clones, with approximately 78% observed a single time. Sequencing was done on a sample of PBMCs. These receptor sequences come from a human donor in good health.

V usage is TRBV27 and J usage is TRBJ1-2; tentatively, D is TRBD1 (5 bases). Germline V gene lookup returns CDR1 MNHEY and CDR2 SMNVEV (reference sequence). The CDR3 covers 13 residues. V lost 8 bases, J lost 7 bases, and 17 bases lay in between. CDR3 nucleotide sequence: TGTGCCAGCTCAAAAGGGGCTGCAAGTGGCTACACCTTC. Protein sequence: CASSKGAASGYTF.

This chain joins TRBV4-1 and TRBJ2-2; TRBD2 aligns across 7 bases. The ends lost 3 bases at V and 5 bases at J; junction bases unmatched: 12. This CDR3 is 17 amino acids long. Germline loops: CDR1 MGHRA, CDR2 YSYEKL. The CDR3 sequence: CASSQSWGGDLTGELFF. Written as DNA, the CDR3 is TGCGCCAGCAGCCAGTCTTGGGGGGGGGATTTGACCGGGGAGCTGTTTTTT.

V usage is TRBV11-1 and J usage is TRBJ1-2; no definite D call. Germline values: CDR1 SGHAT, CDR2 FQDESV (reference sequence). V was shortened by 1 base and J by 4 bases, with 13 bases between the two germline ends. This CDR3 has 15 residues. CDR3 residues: CASSLGGVRGYGYTF. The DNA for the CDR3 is TGTGCCAGCAGCTTAGGAGGTGTCCGGGGCTATGGCTACACCTTC. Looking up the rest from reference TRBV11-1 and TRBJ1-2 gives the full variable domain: EAEVAQSPRYKITEKSQAVAFWCDPISGHATLYWYRQILGQGPELLVQFQDESVVDDSQLPKDRFSAERLKGVDSTLKIQPAELGDSAMYLCASSLGGVRGYGYTFGSGTRLTVV.

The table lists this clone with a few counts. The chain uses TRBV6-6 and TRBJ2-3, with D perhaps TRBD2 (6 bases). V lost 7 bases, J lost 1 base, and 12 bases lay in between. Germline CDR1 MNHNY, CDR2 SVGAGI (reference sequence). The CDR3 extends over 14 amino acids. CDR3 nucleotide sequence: TGTGCCAGCATCTCGACTAGAGGCACAGATACGCAGTATTTT. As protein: CASISTRGTDTQYF.

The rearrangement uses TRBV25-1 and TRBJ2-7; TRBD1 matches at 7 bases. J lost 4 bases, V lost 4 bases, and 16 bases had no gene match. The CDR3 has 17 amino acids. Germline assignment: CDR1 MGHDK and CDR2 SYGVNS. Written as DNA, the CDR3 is TGTGCCAGCAGTGGGGGGCCCCCTAGGGGGCTGAGGTACGAGCAGTACTTC. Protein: CASSGGPPRGLRYEQYF.